Following are 21 T cell receptor beta chains from one sample sequenced in a study of tissue T cells after allogeneic stem cell transplantation. Time point indicated: mouse harvest day 14 after allogeneic transplant. The graft held 10^6 splenic CD5+ T cells and 10^7 T-cell-depleted bone marrow cells. Assay: immunoSEQ multiplex PCR; the TCRdb copy retains only in-frame clones and omits some. Counted here are 3,000 to 4,500 clones, under 50% occurring once; the ten biggest clones make up about 19%. Sequenced: gut tissue. The receptor set was obtained from a female BALB/c mouse given C57BL/6 T cells with graft-versus-host disease after an allogeneic hematopoietic cell transplant.

This clone was seen a single time. Mouse germline and gene names are used. The read stops 1 residue short of the end of the CDR3; the missing end is completed from the germline J gene. The chain couples TRBV1 to TRBJ1-5, with 9 nucleotides matching TRBD1. Germline values: CDR1 NSQYPW, CDR2 LRSPGD (reference sequence). The CDR3 is made up of 14 amino acids. The V gene end was trimmed by 2 bases and the J gene end by 9 bases; junction bases not matched to a gene: 5. The CDR3 loop is CTCSARDREGAPLF. Incomplete CDR3 DNA: TGCACCTGCAGTGCACGGGACAGGGAGGGGGCTCCGCTT.

In the case of this clone: Gene names are the mouse ones. The CDR3 region is CASSPQGGDTQYF. CDR3 DNA (partial): TGTGCCAGCTCCCCACAGGGCGGTGACACCCAGTAC. The genes are TRBV12-2 and TRBJ2-5; D is perhaps TRBD1 (6 bases). Coverage ceases 1 residue before the CDR3 finishes, and the germline J gene fills in the end. The length of the CDR3 is 13 residues. The germline V and J ends were trimmed by 4 bases and 6 bases, with 13 bases remaining between them. Germline assignment: CDR1 SGHLS and CDR2 HYDKME.

This clone was seen a handful of times. Gene names denote mouse genes. CDR3 loop: CASGSRLGSSYEQYF. The CDR3 bases that were read are TGTGCCAGCGGCTCTCGACTGGGGAGCTCCTATGAACAGTAC. V and J are TRBV13-2 and TRBJ2-7; TRBD2 aligns across 8 bases. The read stops 1 residue short of the end of the CDR3; the missing end is completed from the germline J gene. V gave up 5 bases and J gave up 0 bases; unmatched junction bases: 7. The germline gives CDR1 NNHNN, CDR2 SYGAGS (reference sequence). CDR3 length: 15 residues.

As regards this clone: Gene names are mouse gene names. The sequenced fragment ends 1 residue before the CDR3 boundary, so the rest is inferred from the germline J gene. The chain joins TRBV13-2 to TRBJ2-5; TRBD2 matches at 14 bases. V trimming: 5 bases; J trimming: 5 bases; junction bases outside the gene matches: 4. This CDR3 spans 15 amino acids. Germline CDR1 and CDR2: NNHNN and SYGAGS (reference sequence). The CDR3: CASGLGLGGPDTQYF. The CDR3 DNA, read in part, is TGTGCCAGCGGCTTGGGACTGGGGGGGCCAGACACCCAGTAC.

A note on this clone: Gene names refer to mouse genes. From the germline J gene comes the end of the CDR3, since the read stops 1 residue before it. V gene TRBV12-1 combines with J gene TRBJ2-5, with 14 bases identical to TRBD2. Unmatched junction bases numbered 4, after V lost 4 bases and J lost 5 bases. Germline V gene sequence: CDR1 SGHSN, CDR2 HYEKVE. The CDR3 runs to 15 residues. CDR3 sequence reads: CASSRDWGGSDTQYF. The sequenced part of the CDR3 DNA is TGTGCCAGCTCGCGGGACTGGGGGGGCTCAGACACCCAGTAC.

As concerns this clone: Gene names refer to mouse genes. The read stops 1 residue short of the end of the CDR3; the missing end is completed from the germline J gene. V usage is TRBV13-3 and J usage is TRBJ2-4; the match to TRBD1 covers 7 bases. The J segment lost 1 base and the V segment lost 0 bases, leaving 2 bases of the junction unmatched. There are 15 residues in the CDR3. Germline values: CDR1 NNHDY, CDR2 SYVADS. The sequenced CDR3 bases are TGTGCCAGCAGTGATGACAGGGGCGGTCAAAACACCTTGTAC. Amino acid sequence: CASSDDRGGQNTLY. The whole CDR3 protein reads CASSDDRGGQNTLYF.

Worth noting for this clone: Gene names follow the mouse nomenclature. The part of the CDR3 DNA that was read is TGTGCCAGCAGTGATTTGGACAGGGTCAATTCGCCCCTCTAC. Protein sequence: CASSDLDRVNSPLY. The full CDR3 sequence reads CASSDLDRVNSPLYF. The rearrangement uses TRBV13-1 and TRBJ1-6, with 8 positions matching TRBD1. The sequence runs out 1 residue before the end of the CDR3; the remainder is reconstructed from the germline J gene. TRBJ1-6 falls under the ORF class, with uncertain function. The CDR3 is 15 amino acids. CDR1 and CDR2 from the germline V gene are NSHNY and SYGAGN. The V segment lost 1 base and the J segment 7 bases; nucleotides outside the gene matches: 4.

Concerning this clone itself: The gene names here belong to mouse. The read ends 1 residue shy of where the CDR3 ends; the end is completed using the germline J gene. This rearrangement joins TRBV26 to TRBJ2-4; D unclear. V lost 0 bases and J 0 bases, leaving 4 bases between the germline ends. In germline, CDR1 is KGHPV, CDR2 FQNQEV (reference sequence). The CDR3 length is 14 residues. The CDR3 DNA, read in part, is TGTGCCAGCAGTCTGTCGATGAGTCAAAACACCTTGTAC. It yields the protein CASSLSMSQNTLY. The entire CDR3 protein is CASSLSMSQNTLYF.

This clone was picked up a small number of times. Gene names denote mouse genes. The DNA read from the CDR3 is TGTGCCAGCTCTCCTCACCTCTGGGGGGGGCTCTATGAACAGTAC. It translates to CASSPHLWGGLYEQY. The entire CDR3 is CASSPHLWGGLYEQYF. The chain couples TRBV12-1 to TRBJ2-7, with TRBD2 matching over 9 bases. The CDR3 extends 1 residue past the end of the read, so its final part is completed from the germline J gene. The CDR3 extends over 16 amino acids. From germline, CDR1 is SGHSN and CDR2 HYEKVE. V lost 2 bases and J lost 3; bases outside the gene matches: 10.

Regarding this clone: Gene names are the mouse ones. Read coverage stops 1 residue before the CDR3 terminus; the germline J gene supplies the remainder. The chain is built from TRBV12-1 and TRBJ2-3, with 12 bases that match TRBD2. V was pared by 4 bases and J by 3 bases, with 7 bases of the junction left unmatched. CDR1 is SGHSN, CDR2 HYEKVE, per germline. The CDR3 totals 16 residues. Here the CDR3 reads CASSPPGTGGAETLYF. The CDR3 bases that were read are TGTGCCAGCTCACCTCCCGGGACTGGGGGGGCAGAAACGCTGTAT.

The table lists this clone with a count of one. Gene names are mouse gene names. The read ends 1 residue before the CDR3 terminus; that terminus is restored from the germline J gene. The V call is TRBV26, the J call TRBJ2-7, with 9 positions matching TRBD2. The CDR3 runs to 13 residues. V lost 2 bases to trimming and J lost 7 bases; unmatched junction nucleotides: 3. Germline V lookup: CDR1 KGHPV, CDR2 FQNQEV (reference sequence). The CDR3 protein is CASSLRWGGEQYF. Partial CDR3 DNA: TGTGCCAGCAGTCTGCGCTGGGGGGGGGAACAGTAC.

Worth noting for this clone: Gene names follow the mouse nomenclature. With the read ending 1 residue before the CDR3 end, the germline J gene is used to fill in that end. The gene calls are TRBV5 and TRBJ1-1; D gene uncertain. Germline V gene sequence: CDR1 LGHNA, CDR2 YNLKQL (reference sequence). Trimming took 4 bases from V and 4 from J, leaving 10 bases between them. The CDR3 sequence is 13 residues long. The covered CDR3 bases are TGTGCCAGCAGCCCCGCCCGGGGCACAGAAGTCTTC. Amino acid sequence: CASSPARGTEVF. The full CDR3 protein is CASSPARGTEVFF.

Concerning this clone: Gene labels here are mouse ones. Read coverage stops 1 residue before the CDR3 terminus; the germline J gene supplies the remainder. V is TRBV12-1 and J is TRBJ2-3; D is tentatively TRBD1 or TRBD2 (5 bases each). Trimming pared 3 bases from V and 0 bases from J, leaving 9 bases between. The germline V gene encodes CDR1 SGHSN and CDR2 HYEKVE. CDR3 length: 14 residues. The sequenced CDR3 bases are TGTGCCAGCTCTTCACGGGGGAGTGCAGAAACGCTGTAT. It specifies CASSSRGSAETLY. The CDR3 in its entirety is CASSSRGSAETLYF. The whole variable domain, filled in from reference TRBV12-1 and TRBJ2-3, reads DSGVVQSPRHIIKEKGGRSVLTCIPISGHSNVVWYQQTLGKELKFLIQHYEKVERDKGFLPSRFSVQQFDDYHSEMNMSALELEDSAMYFCASSSRGSAETLYFGSGTRLTVL.

A note on this clone: Any gene name here is a mouse gene name. The CDR3 end is not reached by the read, which stops 1 residue before it; the germline J gene fills it in. This chain links TRBV23 with TRBJ2-4; the D call TRBD1 from the table was never checked on the DNA. Germline V CDR1 and CDR2: KGHTA, FQNQQP. The CDR3 spans 13 residues. The part of the CDR3 DNA that was read is TGCTCCAGCAGTCCAAATAGTCAAAACACCTTGTAC. Amino acids: CSSSPNSQNTLY. The complete CDR3 sequence is CSSSPNSQNTLYF.

This clone has just one count. The genes and germline here are from mouse. The CDR3 end is not reached by the read, which stops 1 residue before it; the germline J gene fills it in. The gene calls are TRBV23 and TRBJ1-1; TRBD1 was called by the table and not checked on the DNA. The CDR3 is 14 residues long. Germline CDR1 KGHTA, CDR2 FQNQQP. The CDR3 bases that were read are TGCTCCAGCAGTCAATCACAGGCAAACACAGAAGTCTTC. It specifies CSSSQSQANTEVF. The entire CDR3 is CSSSQSQANTEVFF.

For this clone: Gene names and germline match the mouse. The read falls 1 residue short of the CDR3 end, and the missing part is taken from the germline J gene. The chain couples TRBV23 to TRBJ2-2; TRBD1, as called in the table, went unchecked against the DNA. The germline V gene encodes CDR1 KGHTA and CDR2 FQNQQP. CDR3 length: 13 amino acids. Partial CDR3 DNA: TGCTCCAGCAGTCAACAGGGGCCCGGGCAGCTCTAC. It codes for CSSSQQGPGQLY. Given in full, the CDR3 is CSSSQQGPGQLYF.

This clone was picked up a small number of times. The gene names here belong to mouse. The read terminates 1 residue ahead of where the CDR3 ends, so the germline J gene completes it. The rearrangement uses TRBV19 and TRBJ2-7; the D is unclear. Trimming cost V 7 bases and J 0 bases, with 8 bases left between them. Germline-derived CDR1 and CDR2 are FNHDT and SITEND (reference sequence). The CDR3 runs to 12 residues. CDR3 bases read: TGTGCCAGCGAACAGAGCTCCTATGAACAGTAC. It codes for CASEQSSYEQY. The CDR3 in its entirety is CASEQSSYEQYF.

In regard to this clone: Gene names refer to mouse genes. This CDR3 is CASSSGTNAEQFF. The CDR3 DNA, read in part, is TGTGCCAGCAGCTCCGGGACAAATGCTGAGCAGTTC. The chain links TRBV4 to TRBJ2-1, with D maybe TRBD1 (6 bases). The CDR3 goes on 1 residue after the read ends, and that part is filled in from the germline J gene. V lost 4 bases to trimming and J lost 5 bases, with 9 bases between them. The CDR3 is made up of 13 amino acids. CDR1 LGHDT and CDR2 YNNKQL come from the germline V gene (reference sequence).

As to this clone: The listed genes are named as in mouse. The read is 1 residue too short to cover the CDR3 end, so that end is filled in from the germline J gene. V usage is TRBV20 and J usage is TRBJ2-7; 8 bases line up with TRBD2. There are 12 residues in the CDR3. Germline V gives CDR1 GFQATS, CDR2 STVNSAI. J gave up 4 bases and V 5 bases, and 4 bases lay outside the gene matches. CDR3 DNA, as far as it was read: TGTGGTGCTTTGGGGGGGGCTTATGAACAGTAC. Protein sequence: CGALGGAYEQY. The whole CDR3 reads CGALGGAYEQYF.

A remark on this clone: Gene names denote mouse genes. The read terminates 1 residue before the CDR3 end, so the remaining end is supplied by the germline J gene. The rearrangement links TRBV12-2 to TRBJ2-4; the match to TRBD1 covers 8 bases. The V gene's germline CDR1 is SGHLS and CDR2 HYDKME. There are 15 residues in the CDR3. Losses at the gene ends were 3 bases for V and 0 bases for J; bases not matched to a gene: 4. Partial CDR3 DNA: TGTGCCAGCTCTTCCCGACAGGGGAGTCAAAACACCTTGTAC. Translating it yields CASSSRQGSQNTLY. The CDR3 in full is CASSSRQGSQNTLYF.

Points on this clone: Gene names and germline refer to mouse. The DNA ends 1 residue before the CDR3 does, and the rest of the CDR3 is filled in from the germline J gene. The J gene is TRBJ1-1, the V gene TRBV2; 10 bases fit TRBD1. Trimming at V came to 3 bases and at J to 3 bases, leaving 4 bases not matched to a gene. This CDR3 spans 15 amino acids. From germline, CDR1 is LGHNA and CDR2 YSYQKL. CDR3: CASSHDRGRDTEVFF. CDR3 bases read: TGTGCCAGCAGCCACGACAGGGGGCGCGACACAGAAGTCTTC.